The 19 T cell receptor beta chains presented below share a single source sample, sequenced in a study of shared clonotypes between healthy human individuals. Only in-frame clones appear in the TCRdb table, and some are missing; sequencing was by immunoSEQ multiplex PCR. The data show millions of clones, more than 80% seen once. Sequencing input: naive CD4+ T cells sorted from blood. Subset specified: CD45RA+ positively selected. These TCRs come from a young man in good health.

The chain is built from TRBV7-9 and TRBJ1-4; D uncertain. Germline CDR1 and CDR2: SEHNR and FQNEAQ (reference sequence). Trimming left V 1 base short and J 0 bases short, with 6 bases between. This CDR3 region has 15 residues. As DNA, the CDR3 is TGTGCCAGCAGCTTAGGTGACGCAACTAATGAAAAACTGTTTTTT. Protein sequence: CASSLGDATNEKLFF.

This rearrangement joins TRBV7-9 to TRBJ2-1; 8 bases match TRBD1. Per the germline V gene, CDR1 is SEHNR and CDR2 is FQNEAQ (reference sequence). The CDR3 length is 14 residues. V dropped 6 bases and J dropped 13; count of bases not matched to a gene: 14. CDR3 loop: CASSPAGGGVGQFF. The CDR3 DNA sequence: TGTGCCAGCAGTCCTGCAGGGGGCGGCGTGGGTCAGTTCTTC.

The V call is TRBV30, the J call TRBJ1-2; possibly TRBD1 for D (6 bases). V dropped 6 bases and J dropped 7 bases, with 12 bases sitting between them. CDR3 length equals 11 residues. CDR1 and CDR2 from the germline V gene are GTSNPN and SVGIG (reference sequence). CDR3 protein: CACRAGVGYTF. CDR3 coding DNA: TGTGCCTGTCGGGCAGGGGTTGGCTACACCTTC. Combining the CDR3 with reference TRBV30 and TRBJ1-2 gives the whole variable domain SQTIHQWPATLVQPVGSPLSLECTVEGTSNPNLYWYRQAAGRGLQLLFYSVGIGQISSEVPQNLSASRPQDRQFILSSKKLLLSDSGFYLCACRAGVGYTFGSGTRLTVV.

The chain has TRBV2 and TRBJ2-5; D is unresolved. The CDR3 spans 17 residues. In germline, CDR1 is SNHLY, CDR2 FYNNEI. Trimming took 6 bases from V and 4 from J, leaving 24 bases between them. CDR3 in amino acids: CASSGRAVNPLTETQYF. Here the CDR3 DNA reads TGTGCCAGCAGCGGCCGGGCCGTAAACCCGTTAACAGAGACCCAGTACTTC.

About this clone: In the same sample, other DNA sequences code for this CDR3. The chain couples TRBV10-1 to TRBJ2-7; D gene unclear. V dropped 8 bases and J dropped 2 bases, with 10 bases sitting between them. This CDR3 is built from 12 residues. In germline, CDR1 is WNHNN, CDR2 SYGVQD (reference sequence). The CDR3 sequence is CASSGGPYEQYF. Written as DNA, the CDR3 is TGCGCCAGCTCAGGTGGCCCCTACGAGCAGTACTTC.

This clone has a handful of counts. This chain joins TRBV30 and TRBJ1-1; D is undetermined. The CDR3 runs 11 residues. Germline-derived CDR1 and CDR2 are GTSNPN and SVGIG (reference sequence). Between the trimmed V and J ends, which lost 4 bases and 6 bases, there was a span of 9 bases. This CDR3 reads CAWTQSAEAFF. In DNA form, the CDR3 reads TGTGCCTGGACACAGAGCGCTGAAGCTTTCTTT.

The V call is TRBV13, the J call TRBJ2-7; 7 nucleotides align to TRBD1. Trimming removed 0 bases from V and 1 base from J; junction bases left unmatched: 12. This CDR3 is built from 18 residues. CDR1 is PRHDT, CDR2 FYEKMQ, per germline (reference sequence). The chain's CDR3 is CASSLGRPLTGPSYEQYF. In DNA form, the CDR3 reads TGTGCCAGCAGCTTAGGCCGCCCCCTGACAGGGCCTTCCTACGAGCAGTACTTC.

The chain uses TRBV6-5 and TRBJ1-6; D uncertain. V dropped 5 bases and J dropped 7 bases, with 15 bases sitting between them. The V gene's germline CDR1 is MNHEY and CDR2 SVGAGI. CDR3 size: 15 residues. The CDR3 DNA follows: TGTGCCAGCAGTCCCCCGGGTCTACACAATTCACCCCTCCACTTT. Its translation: CASSPPGLHNSPLHF.

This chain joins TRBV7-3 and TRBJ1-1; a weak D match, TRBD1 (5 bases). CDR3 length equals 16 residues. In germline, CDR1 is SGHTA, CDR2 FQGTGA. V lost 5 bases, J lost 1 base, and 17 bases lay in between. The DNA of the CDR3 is TGTGCCAGCAGCCCGGACGGTGGGACCTCGAACACTGAAGCTTTCTTT. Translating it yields CASSPDGGTSNTEAFF.

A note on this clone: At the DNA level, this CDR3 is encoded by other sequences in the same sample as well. This CDR3 is CASSLGSGNQPQHF. CDR3 nucleotide sequence: TGCGCCAGCAGCTTGGGGTCGGGCAATCAGCCCCAGCATTTT. V usage is TRBV5-1 and J usage is TRBJ1-5; D is unclear. The CDR3 length is 14 residues. The germline gives CDR1 SGHRS, CDR2 YFSETQ. V dropped 0 bases and J dropped 2 bases, with 6 bases sitting between them.

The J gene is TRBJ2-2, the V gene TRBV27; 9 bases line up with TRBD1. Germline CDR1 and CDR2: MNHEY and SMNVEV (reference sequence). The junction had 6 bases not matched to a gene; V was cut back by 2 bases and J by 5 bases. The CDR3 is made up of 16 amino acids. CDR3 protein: CASSLRWTGVTGELFF. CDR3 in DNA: TGTGCCAGCAGTTTAAGGTGGACAGGGGTTACCGGGGAGCTGTTTTTT.

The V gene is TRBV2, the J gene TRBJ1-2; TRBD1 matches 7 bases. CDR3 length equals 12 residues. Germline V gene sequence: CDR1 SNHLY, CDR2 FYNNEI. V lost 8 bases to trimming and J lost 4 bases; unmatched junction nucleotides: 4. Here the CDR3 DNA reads TGTGCCAGCGGGGGACAGATCTATGGCTACACCTTC. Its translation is CASGGQIYGYTF. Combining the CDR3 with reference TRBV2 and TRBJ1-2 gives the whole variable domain EPEVTQTPSHQVTQMGQEVILRCVPISNHLYFYWYRQILGQKVEFLVSFYNNEISEKSEIFDDQFSVERPDGSNFTLKIRSTKLEDSAMYFCASGGQIYGYTFGSGTRLTVV.

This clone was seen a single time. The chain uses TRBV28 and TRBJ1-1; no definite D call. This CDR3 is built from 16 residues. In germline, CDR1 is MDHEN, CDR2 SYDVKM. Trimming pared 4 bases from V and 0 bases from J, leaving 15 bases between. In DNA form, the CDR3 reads TGTGCCAGCAGTTCTATGGCACGGCAACTGAACACTGAAGCTTTCTTT. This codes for CASSSMARQLNTEAFF. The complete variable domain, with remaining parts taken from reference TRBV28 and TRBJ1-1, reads DVKVTQSSRYLVKRTGEKVFLECVQDMDHENMFWYRQDPGLGLRLIYFSYDVKMKEKGDIPEGYSVSREKKERFSLILESASTNQTSMYLCASSSMARQLNTEAFFGQGTRLTVV.

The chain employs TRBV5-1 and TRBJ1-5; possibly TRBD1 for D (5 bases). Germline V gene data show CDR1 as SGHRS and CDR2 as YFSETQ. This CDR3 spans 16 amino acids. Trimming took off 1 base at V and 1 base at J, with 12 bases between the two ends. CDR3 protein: CASSLSPGTSNQPQHF. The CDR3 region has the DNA TGCGCCAGCAGCTTGTCCCCCGGGACCAGCAATCAGCCCCAGCATTTT.

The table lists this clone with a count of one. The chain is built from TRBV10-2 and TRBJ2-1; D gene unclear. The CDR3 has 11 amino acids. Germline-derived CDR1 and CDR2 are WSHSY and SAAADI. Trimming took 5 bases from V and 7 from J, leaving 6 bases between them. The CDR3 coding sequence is TGCGCCAGCAGTACCGGGAATGAGCAGTTCTTC. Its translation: CASSTGNEQFF.

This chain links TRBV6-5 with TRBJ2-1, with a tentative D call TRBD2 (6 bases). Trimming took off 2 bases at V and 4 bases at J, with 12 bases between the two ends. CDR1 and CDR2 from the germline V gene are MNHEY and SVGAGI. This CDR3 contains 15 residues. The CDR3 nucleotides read TGTGCCAGCAGTTACCCTGGTGGGGGGTACAATGAGCAGTTCTTC. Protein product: CASSYPGGGYNEQFF.

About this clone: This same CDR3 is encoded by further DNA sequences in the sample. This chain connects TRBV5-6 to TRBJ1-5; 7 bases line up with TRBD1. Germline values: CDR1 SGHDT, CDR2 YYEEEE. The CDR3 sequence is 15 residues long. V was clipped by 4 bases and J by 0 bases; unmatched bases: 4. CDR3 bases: TGTGCCAGCAGCCGACAGGGTAATAGCAATCAGCCCCAGCATTTT. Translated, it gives CASSRQGNSNQPQHF.

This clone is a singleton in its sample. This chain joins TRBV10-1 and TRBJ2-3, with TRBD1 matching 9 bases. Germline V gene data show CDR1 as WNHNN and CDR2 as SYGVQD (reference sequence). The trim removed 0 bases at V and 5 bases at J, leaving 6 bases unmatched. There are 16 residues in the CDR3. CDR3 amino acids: CASSESGTGPVDTQYF. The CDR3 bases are TGCGCCAGCAGTGAGTCGGGGACAGGGCCTGTAGATACGCAGTATTTT.

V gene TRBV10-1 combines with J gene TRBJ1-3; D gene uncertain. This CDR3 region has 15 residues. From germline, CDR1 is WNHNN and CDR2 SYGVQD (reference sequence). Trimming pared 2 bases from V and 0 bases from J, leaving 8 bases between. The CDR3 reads CASSEGRDSGNTIYF. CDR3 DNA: TGCGCCAGCAGTGAGGGAAGGGACTCTGGAAACACCATATATTTT.